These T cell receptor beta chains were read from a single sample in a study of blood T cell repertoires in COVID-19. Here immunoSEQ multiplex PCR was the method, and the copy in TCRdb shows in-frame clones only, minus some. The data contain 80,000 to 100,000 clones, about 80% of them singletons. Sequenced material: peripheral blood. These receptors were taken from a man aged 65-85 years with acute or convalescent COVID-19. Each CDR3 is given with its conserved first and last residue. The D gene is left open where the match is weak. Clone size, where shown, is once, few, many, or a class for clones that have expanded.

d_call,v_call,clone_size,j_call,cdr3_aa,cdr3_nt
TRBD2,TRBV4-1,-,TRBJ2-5,CASSQVLTSGRAKTQYF,TGCGCCAGCAGCCAAGTCCTGACTAGCGGGAGGGCAAAGACCCAGTACTTC
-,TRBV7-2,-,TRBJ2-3,CASSGGLTDTQYF,TGTGCCAGCAGCGGCGGCCTCACAGATACGCAGTATTTT
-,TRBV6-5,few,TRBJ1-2,CASASGVYGYTF,TGTGCCAGCGCATCAGGTGTCTATGGCTACACCTTC
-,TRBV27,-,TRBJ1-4,CASSGRLGEKLFF,TGTGCCAGCAGCGGGAGGCTCGGTGAAAAACTGTTTTTT
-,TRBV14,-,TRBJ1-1,CASSVGANTEAFF,TGTGCCAGCTCAGTAGGGGCGAACACTGAAGCTTTCTTT
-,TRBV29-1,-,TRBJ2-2,CSVERRNTGELFF,TGCAGCGTTGAGCGGAGAAACACCGGGGAGCTGTTTTTT
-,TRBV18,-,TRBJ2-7,CASSAASHYEQYF,TGTGCCAGCTCAGCGGCGTCCCACTACGAGCAGTACTTC
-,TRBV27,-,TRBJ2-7,CASSLKGEDDEQYF,TGTGCCAGCAGTTTAAAAGGGGAGGACGACGAGCAGTACTTC
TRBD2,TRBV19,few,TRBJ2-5,CASSLGLEVETQYF,TGTGCCAGTAGTCTGGGACTAGAGGTAGAGACCCAGTACTTC
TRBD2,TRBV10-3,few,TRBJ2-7,CAIRQTSGRTYEQYF,TGTGCCATCAGGCAGACTAGCGGGAGAACCTACGAGCAGTACTTC
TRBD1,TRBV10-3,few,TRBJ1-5,CAISTDRADQPQHF,TGTGCCATCAGTACGGACAGGGCGGATCAGCCCCAGCATTTT
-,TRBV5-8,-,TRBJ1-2,CASSLDPFPNYGYTF,TGTGCCAGCAGCTTGGATCCATTCCCTAACTATGGCTACACCTTC
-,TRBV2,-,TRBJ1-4,CASSAPWGPKTYGEKLFF,TGTGCCAGCAGTGCCCCATGGGGCCCTAAGACTTATGGTGAAAAACTGTTTTTT
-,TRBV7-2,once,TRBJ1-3,CASSPRGGAGNTIYF,TGTGCCAGCAGCCCAAGAGGGGGGGCGGGAAACACCATATATTTT
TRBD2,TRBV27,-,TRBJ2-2,CASSTPAGVETGELFF,TGTGCCAGCAGTACCCCAGCGGGAGTAGAGACCGGGGAGCTGTTTTTT
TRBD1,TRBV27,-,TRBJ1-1,CASSLWTGANTEAFF,TGTGCCAGCAGTTTATGGACAGGGGCGAACACTGAAGCTTTCTTT
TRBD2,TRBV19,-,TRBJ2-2,CASTSGRVGTGELFF,TGTGCCAGTACGAGCGGGAGGGTTGGCACCGGGGAGCTGTTTTTT
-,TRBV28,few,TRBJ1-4,CASSVSSRGTNEKLFF,TGTGCCAGCAGTGTAAGTTCTAGGGGCACGAATGAAAAACTGTTTTTT
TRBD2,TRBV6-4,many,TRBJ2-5,CASSIAGEETQYF,TGTGCCAGCAGTATAGCGGGAGAAGAGACCCAGTACTTC
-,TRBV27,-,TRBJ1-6,CASSAREIISYNSPLHF,TGTGCCAGCAGTGCCCGGGAAATTATTTCCTATAATTCACCCCTCCACTTT
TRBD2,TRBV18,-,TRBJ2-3,CASSPREGPDTQYF,TGTGCCAGCTCACCACGGGAGGGCCCAGATACGCAGTATTTT
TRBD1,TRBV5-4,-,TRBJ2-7,CASKATGAEQYF,TGTGCTAGCAAGGCGACAGGGGCCGAGCAGTACTTC
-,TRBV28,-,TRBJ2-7,CASSLSQGGKREQYF,TGTGCCAGCAGTTTAAGTCAGGGCGGGAAGCGCGAGCAGTACTTC